This T cell receptor (beta chain) was recovered during a study of shared clonotypes between healthy human individuals. Study summary: A donor's plate count was three for CD4 naive and three for CD4 memory; CD8 naive had two and CD8 memory one.

Method: immunoSEQ multiplex PCR; TCRdb's copy keeps in-frame clones and lacks some. Counted here are about 1 million clones, 65% to 80% occurring once; the ten biggest clones make up roughly 1.4%. The CDR3 spans 16 residues. The V and J ends lost 3 bases and 6 bases, in that order; junction bases with no gene match: 6. Per germline, CDR1 SGDLS and CDR2 YYNGEE. The V and J genes are TRBV9 and TRBJ2-1; 13 bases match TRBD2. The receptor comes from a man between 18 and 35 years old in good health. Sequenced: memory CD4+ T cells sorted from blood. As for subset: CD45RA-negative fraction. CDR3 nucleotide sequence: TGTGCCAGCAGCGCCCTCACTAGCGGGAGGGCCAATGAGCAGTTCTTC. Its translation is CASSALTSGRANEQFF. The full variable domain, with the rest looked up from reference TRBV9 and TRBJ2-1, is DSGVTQTPKHLITATGQRVTLRCSPRSGDLSVYWYQQSLDQGLQFLIQYYNGEERAKGNILERFSAQQFPDLHSELNLSSLELGDSALYFCASSALTSGRANEQFFGPGTRLTVL.